The 21 T cell receptor beta chains in this list originate from one sample, sequenced in a study of T cell repertoires in cytomegalovirus infection. TCRdb independently ran MiXCR on the reads; one entry per CDR3 protein. This sample has tens of thousands of distinct CDR3 sequences; about 26% occur once, and the top ten carry just under 60%. Their target antigens are unknown. Here the sequenced sample was CD8+ T cells from cultured PBMCs, taken from culture after CMV antigen stimulation. These receptors all come from a human donor in good health (CMV status not recorded). Some clones in this sample may be carry-over from other donors' samples.

This clonotype has only a few counts. The rearrangement links TRBV27 to TRBJ1-2; possible D gene TRBD1, 5 bases. V was cut by 5 bases and J by 4 bases, with 14 bases left in between. Germline CDR1 is MNHEY and CDR2 is SMNVEV (reference sequence). The length of the CDR3 is 14 residues. CDR3 region: CASSTQGGPYGYTF. The CDR3 coding sequence is TGTGCCAGCAGTACGCAGGGCGGACCCTATGGCTACACCTTC.

In its sample, this clonotype was seen a few times. The chain has TRBV11-2 and TRBJ1-5; D is possibly TRBD1 (6 bases). Between the trimmed V and J ends, which lost 6 bases and 12 bases, there was a span of 15 bases. The CDR3 has 12 amino acids. Germline CDR1 is SGHAT and CDR2 is FQNNGV. The CDR3 coding sequence is TGTGCCAGCAGAGCAGGGGAGGGGGTCCAGCATTTT. This translates into CASRAGEGVQHF.

This clonotype has at least ten counts. The chain employs TRBV4-1 and TRBJ1-2; TRBD1 matches 9 bases. The trim removed 0 bases at V and 6 bases at J, leaving 8 bases unmatched. Germline CDR1 MGHRA, CDR2 YSYEKL. This CDR3 has 16 amino acids. The CDR3 protein is CASSQEIQGAPHGYTF. In nucleotides, the CDR3 is TGCGCCAGCAGCCAAGAAATACAGGGGGCGCCTCATGGCTACACCTTC.

This clonotype occurred many times. The rearrangement uses TRBV11-2 and TRBJ1-1, with D possibly being TRBD1 (6 bases). Germline CDR1 and CDR2: SGHAT and FQNNGV. The V and J ends lost 7 bases and 1 base respectively, with 25 bases between them. The CDR3 sequence is 18 residues long. The CDR3 region has the DNA TGTGCCAGCAAAGGGGGAAGTGGGGCAGATAGAAGGAACACTGAAGCTTTCTTT. Encoded protein: CASKGGSGADRRNTEAFF.

This clonotype has more than one count but fewer than ten. The rearrangement links TRBV6-6 to TRBJ1-1; D ambiguous. V lost 6 bases to trimming and J lost 0 bases, with 8 bases between them. The CDR3 totals 13 residues. Germline V gene data show CDR1 as MNHNY and CDR2 as SVGAGI (reference sequence). DNA of the CDR3: TGTGCCAGCAGAGAGATTTTGAACACTGAAGCTTTCTTT. Its protein product is CASREILNTEAFF.

The table lists this clonotype with many counts. The chain combines TRBV28 with TRBJ2-7, with a tentative D call TRBD2 (6 bases). Germline V gives CDR1 MDHEN, CDR2 SYDVKM. The CDR3 spans 15 residues. The germline V and J ends were trimmed by 3 bases and 2 bases, with 14 bases remaining between them. This CDR3 is CASSFGGAFPYEQYF. CDR3 bases: TGTGCCAGCAGTTTTGGAGGGGCGTTCCCCTACGAGCAGTACTTC.

V and J are TRBV5-1 and TRBJ2-7; 8 nucleotides align to TRBD2. The CDR3 consists of 14 residues. Germline V gives CDR1 SGHRS, CDR2 YFSETQ. Germline trimming cut 0 bases from V and 4 bases from J; bases unmatched to any gene: 3. The CDR3 sequence: CASSLGGGLYEQYF. CDR3 DNA sequence: TGCGCCAGCAGCTTGGGCGGGGGGCTGTACGAGCAGTACTTC.

V and J are TRBV3-1 and TRBJ2-5; D unresolved. CDR1 is LGHDT, CDR2 YNNKEL, per germline (reference sequence). This CDR3 is built from 15 residues. With 0 bases removed from V and 3 bases from J, the gap between germline ends came to 11 bases. The CDR3 loop reads CASSQEAWQKETQYF. CDR3 in DNA: TGTGCCAGCAGCCAAGAGGCCTGGCAGAAAGAGACCCAGTACTTC.

V and J are TRBV7-9 and TRBJ1-2; TRBD1 matches at 7 bases. The CDR3 has 13 residues. Germline values: CDR1 SEHNR, CDR2 FQNEAQ (reference sequence). Trimming removed 6 bases from V and 4 bases from J; junction bases left unmatched: 5. The CDR3 DNA follows: TGTGCCAGCAGGCACCGGGACAGCTATGGCTACACCTTC. This translates into CASRHRDSYGYTF.

CDR3 coding DNA: TGTGCCAGCAGCTCGCGGACTATGGGTTCAGGGGAGCAGTACTTC. This translates into CASSSRTMGSGEQYF. V and J are TRBV7-8 and TRBJ2-7; tentative D call: TRBD2 (6 bases). CDR3 length equals 15 residues. Deletions cut 4 bases from V and 7 bases from J, with 20 bases between. CDR1 and CDR2 (germline): SGHVS, FQNEAQ. Together with reference TRBV7-8 and TRBJ2-7, the CDR3 gives the full variable domain: GAGVSQSPRYKVAKRGQDVALRCDPISGHVSLFWYQQALGQGPEFLTYFQNEAQLDKSGLPSDRFFAERPEGSVSTLKIQRTQQEDSAVYLCASSSRTMGSGEQYFGPGTRLTVT.

This clonotype occurred a few times. V is TRBV4-3 and J is TRBJ2-7, with 8 bases aligning to TRBD1. The CDR3 spans 14 residues. V shed 5 bases and J 3 bases; nucleotides not matched to a gene: 6. Looked up from germline, CDR1 is LGHNA and CDR2 is YSLEER. The CDR3 DNA follows: TGCGCCAGCAGCATCGGACAGGGTGGCTACGAGCAGTACTTC. Protein: CASSIGQGGYEQYF.

This clonotype was found many times. This sequence joins TRBV7-2 and TRBJ2-7; 11 bases match TRBD2. This CDR3 region has 18 residues. Trimming removed 1 base from V and 2 bases from J; junction bases left unmatched: 10. CDR1 is SGHTA, CDR2 FQGNSA, per germline. DNA for the CDR3: TGTGCCAGCAGCTTAGGCCGACTAGCGGGATCCTCCCCCTACGAGCAGTACTTC. Encoded protein: CASSLGRLAGSSPYEQYF.

This clonotype was counted a few times. V is TRBV7-3 and J is TRBJ2-7, with 9 bases that match TRBD1. The V segment lost 5 bases and the J segment 6 bases; nucleotides outside the gene matches: 5. Germline V lookup: CDR1 SGHTA, CDR2 FQGTGA. CDR3 length equals 13 residues. DNA for the CDR3: TGTGCCAGCAGCCCGACGACAGGGGGCGAGCAGTACTTC. This gives the protein CASSPTTGGEQYF.

This clonotype was counted only a few times. The chain carries TRBV28 and TRBJ1-2; a possible D gene is TRBD1 (5 bases). Germline CDR1 and CDR2: MDHEN and SYDVKM. This CDR3 has 15 amino acids. V lost 4 bases and J lost 4, with 16 bases in between. The CDR3: CASSSGPRGAYGYTF. The CDR3 DNA sequence: TGTGCCAGCAGTTCGGGACCCCGGGGAGCCTATGGCTACACCTTC.

J is TRBJ2-1 and V is TRBV19, with a tentative D call TRBD1 (5 bases). V dropped 6 bases and J dropped 3 bases, with 15 bases sitting between them. The germline V gene encodes CDR1 LNHDA and CDR2 SQIVND (reference sequence). CDR3 size: 15 residues. The CDR3: CASSQTENYYNEQFF. The CDR3 nucleotides read TGTGCCAGTAGCCAGACAGAGAATTACTACAATGAGCAGTTCTTC.

The genes are TRBV11-3 and TRBJ1-1; the match to TRBD1 covers 8 bases. With V trimmed by 4 bases and J by 3 bases, 4 bases remained unmatched. Germline V gene sequence: CDR1 SGHNT, CDR2 YENEEA. The CDR3 spans 14 residues. The DNA for the CDR3 is TGTGCCAGCAGCTACAGGGGGGGAGACACTGAAGCTTTCTTT. Translated: CASSYRGGDTEAFF.

This clonotype was detected ten times or more. The rearrangement links TRBV7-2 to TRBJ2-3; TRBD1 agrees at 11 bases. J gave up 5 bases and V 4 bases, and 8 bases lay outside the gene matches. Germline V gives CDR1 SGHTA, CDR2 FQGNSA. This CDR3 is 16 amino acids long. Here the CDR3 DNA reads TGTGCCAGCAGCTCCGTCCCGGGACAGGGGGGAGATACGCAGTATTTT. The encoded protein is CASSSVPGQGGDTQYF.

This chain uses TRBV12-3 or TRBV12-4 with TRBJ1-1; 12 bases fit TRBD1. J gave up 12 bases and V 6 bases, and 11 bases lay outside the gene matches. The CDR3 has 14 amino acids. DNA of the CDR3: TGTGCCAGCAGCTCCGGGACAGGGGGCAGGAGGACTTTCTTT. Amino acids: CASSSGTGGRRTFF.

This clonotype showed up many times. V gene TRBV7-8 combines with J gene TRBJ2-3, with 9 positions matching TRBD2. Losses at the gene ends were 5 bases for V and 4 bases for J; bases not matched to a gene: 13. CDR3 length equals 17 residues. Germline assignment: CDR1 SGHVS and CDR2 FQNEAQ. CDR3 sequence: CASSPRGGGRAPDTQYF. The CDR3 DNA sequence: TGTGCCAGCAGCCCAAGAGGCGGCGGGAGGGCCCCAGATACGCAGTATTTT.

V usage is TRBV11-2 and J usage is TRBJ2-1, with D perhaps TRBD2 (5 bases). Trimming shortened V by 5 bases and J by 8 bases, and 16 bases separated the two germline ends. There are 14 residues in the CDR3. Germline lookup yields CDR1 SGHAT and CDR2 FQNNGV. CDR3 sequence reads: CASSQASRSYEQFF. Here the CDR3 DNA reads TGTGCCAGCAGCCAAGCTAGCAGGAGTTATGAGCAGTTCTTC.

This chain links TRBV10-3 with TRBJ2-7; D unclear. CDR1 and CDR2 (germline): ENHRY, SYGVKD. The CDR3 loop spans 13 amino acids. V lost 0 bases and J 5 bases, leaving 8 bases between the germline ends. The CDR3 DNA is TGTGCCATCAGTGAGTCGAATTCGGACGAGCAGTACTTC. Amino acids: CAISESNSDEQYF.